The source of this T cell receptor beta chain is a study of OX40 agonist ivuxolimab in advanced cancers. Context from the whole study: Ivuxolimab was a fully human IgG2 agonistic monoclonal antibody targeting the costimulatory receptor OX40 (CD134). Intravenous ivuxolimab was administered to patients every 2 weeks at six dose levels: 0.01, 0.1, 0.3, 1.5, 3 and 10 mg/kg. Of the roughly 52 dose-escalation patients, hepatocellular carcinoma was present in approximately 20, melanoma in some 15, renal cell carcinoma in 9 and head and neck cancer in 9. In the dose-escalation cohort, around four fifths of patients were male, and the mean age was roughly 60 years, with a range of about 23 to 90. Prior anti-PD-1, anti-PD-L1 or anti-CTLA-4 therapy was permitted, and approximately 39% of dose-escalation patients had received checkpoint inhibitors. Partial responses occurred in three dose-escalation patients: two with cutaneous melanoma and one with hepatocellular carcinoma. The point of sequencing TCRbeta in the periphery was to test whether ivuxolimab changed TCR sequence diversity and drove clonal T-cell expansion. The paper reports the monotherapy dose-escalation portion (N = 52 patients) of the phase I ivuxolimab trial. The investigation overall reported the following: On average, CD8+ T cells showed more expanded clones than CD4+ T cells after ivuxolimab. Low levels of normalized T-cell clonal expansion were also seen in some patients who did not respond. Partial responders in the 0.1-3.0 mg/kg groups had among the lowest normalized peripheral clonal expansion, especially among CD8+ T cells. The antigen specificity of the peripheral T cells that underwent clonal expansion was not determined. At doses from 0.1 to 3.0 mg/kg, clonal expansion was seen in both CD4+ and CD8+ blood T cells between baseline and week 6.

Patients with autoimmune disease history or receiving systemic immunosuppression were excluded from the trial. Peripheral blood for TCR sequencing was collected from all dose cohorts at baseline, on cycle 4 day 1, and on cycle 7 day 1. Samples were obtained from an open-label, multicenter, first-in-human phase I dose-escalation trial of ivuxolimab. The trial enrolled adults with locally advanced or metastatic head and neck squamous cell, hepatocellular, melanoma or renal cell carcinoma. Before TCR sequencing, CD4+ and CD8+ T cells were separately sorted from peripheral blood. For sequencing of the TCRbeta CDR3 region, genomic DNA was extracted from the sorted cells. TCRbeta CDR3 regions were sequenced using the immunoSEQ Assay. TCRdb stores this immuneACCESS table with in-frame sequences only. Part of the clones is absent; in the studies checked, under half of the shortfall reflects unresolved V genes, and no reason is known for the rest. The sample data list under 40,000 clones, and about four fifths of these were observed just once. The top ten hold around a tenth of the sample.

Only one count was recorded for this clone. Its antigen is still unknown. Base qualities are not recorded, but no much larger clone differs from it by a single base. V was cut back by 5 bases and J by 2 bases, leaving a gap of 7 bases between them. The CDR3 holds 12 amino acids from the cysteine to the phenylalanine. Kept here is only the CDR3 DNA, which spans 36 bases and is read in frame from base 1. CDR1 SGHRS and CDR2 YFSETQ were looked up in the germline V gene. The rearrangement combines TRBV5-1 with TRBJ2-5, with no confident D gene call. The sequence derives from an adult with an advanced solid tumor such as melanoma, head and neck, liver or kidney cancer. The sample was CD4+ or CD8+ T cells sorted from blood, taken in a trial of the OX40 agonist ivuxolimab. The CDR3 protein is CASRPEQETQYF. The bases read TGCGCCAGCAGACCGGAGCAAGAGACCCAGTACTTC.